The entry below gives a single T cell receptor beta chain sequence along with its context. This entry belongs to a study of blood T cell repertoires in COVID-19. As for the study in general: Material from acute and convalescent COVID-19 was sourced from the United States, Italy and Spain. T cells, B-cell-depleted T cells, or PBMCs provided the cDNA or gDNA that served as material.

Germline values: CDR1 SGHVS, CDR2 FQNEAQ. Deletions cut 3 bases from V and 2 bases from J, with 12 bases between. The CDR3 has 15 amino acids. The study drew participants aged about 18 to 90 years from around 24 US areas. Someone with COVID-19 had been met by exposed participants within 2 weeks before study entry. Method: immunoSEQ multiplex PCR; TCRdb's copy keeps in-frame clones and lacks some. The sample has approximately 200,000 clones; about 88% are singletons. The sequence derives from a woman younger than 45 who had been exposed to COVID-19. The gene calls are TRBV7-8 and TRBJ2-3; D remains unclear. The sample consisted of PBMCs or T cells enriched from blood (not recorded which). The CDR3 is CASSLRARYTDTQYF. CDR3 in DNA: TGTGCCAGCAGCTTGAGAGCGCGCTACACAGATACGCAGTATTTT.